Reported below is one T cell receptor (beta chain). The data were obtained in a study of control samples from healthy donors and cancer patients. Clones were sequenced by immunoSEQ multiplex PCR, and TCRdb holds only the in-frame ones, with some missing. This repertoire shows around 130,000 clones, approximately 91% found once; its top ten account for roughly 3.2%. The CDR3 sequence is 16 residues long. V was pared by 1 base and J by 3 bases, with 5 bases of the junction left unmatched. CDR1 and CDR2 from the germline V gene are MNHNS and SASEGT. Sequences were obtained from blood. The genes are TRBV6-1 and TRBJ2-7; 11 bases map to TRBD1. The TCR comes from a man aged 45 to 65 in good health. CDR3 sequence (DNA): TGTGCCAGCAGTGAAGTAGGGACAGGGGGGTACTACGAGCAGTACTTC. The encoded protein is CASSEVGTGGYYEQYF.